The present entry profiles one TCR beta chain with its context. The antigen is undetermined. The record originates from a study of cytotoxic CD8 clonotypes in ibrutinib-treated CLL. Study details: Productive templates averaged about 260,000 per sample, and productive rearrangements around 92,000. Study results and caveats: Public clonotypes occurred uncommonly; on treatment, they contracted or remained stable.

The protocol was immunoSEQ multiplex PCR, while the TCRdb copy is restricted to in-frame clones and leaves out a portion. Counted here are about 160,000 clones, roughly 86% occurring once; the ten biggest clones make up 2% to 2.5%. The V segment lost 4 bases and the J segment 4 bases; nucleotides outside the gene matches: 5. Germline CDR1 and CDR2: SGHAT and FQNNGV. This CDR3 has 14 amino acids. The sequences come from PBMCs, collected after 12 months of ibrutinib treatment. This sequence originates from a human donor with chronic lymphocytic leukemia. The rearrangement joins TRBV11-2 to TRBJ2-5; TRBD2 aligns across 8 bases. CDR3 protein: CASSSRGGRETQYF. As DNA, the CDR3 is TGTGCCAGCAGCTCCCGGGGGGGGAGAGAGACCCAGTACTTC.